The clone carrying this T cell receptor (beta chain) was observed many times. What it binds is not known. J lost 2 bases, V lost 0 bases, and 11 bases had no gene match. Germline V gene lookup returns CDR1 LGHNA and CDR2 YSLEER. The CDR3 sequence is 19 residues long. The data stem from a study of early T cells in non-severe SARS-CoV-2 infection. Study findings and constraints: VDJdb matching, biased toward anti-spike CD8 responses, missed private and CD4 specificities.

TCRdb processed the 5' RACE reads anew with MiXCR; each CDR3 protein has one entry. This sample has tens of thousands of distinct CDR3 sequences, with 4.5% to 7.5% found just once. Input material: whole blood. The V call is TRBV4-3, the J call TRBJ2-3; 10 nucleotides agree with TRBD2. The source is an adult who was a healthcare worker with PCR-confirmed SARS-CoV-2 infection or an uninfected control (not recorded which). The CDR3 region has the DNA TGCGCCAGCAGCCAAGATTGGCTAGCGGGGGCCTTCTCCACAGATACGCAGTATTTT. It encodes CASSQDWLAGAFSTDTQYF.